This TCR beta chain comes out of a study of identifying expanded T cells in peripheral blood. This CDR3 has 16 amino acids. V gave up 2 bases and J gave up 5 bases; unmatched junction bases: 8. Germline lookup yields CDR1 SGHVS and CDR2 FNYEAQ. Produced via immunoSEQ multiplex PCR; TCRdb's table is partial and in-frame only. Of tens of thousands of clones listed, over 75% were seen once; the top ten hold about 18%. This receptor was taken from a person aged 18-70 years in good health. The rearrangement uses TRBV7-6 and TRBJ2-5; 10 bases are shared with TRBD2. Input material: blood. The CDR3 DNA sequence: TGTGCCAGCAGCTTACCGACTAGCGGGCTAGGGGAGACCCAGTACTTC. Protein product: CASSLPTSGLGETQYF.